This T cell receptor (beta chain) was captured in a study of blood T cell repertoires in COVID-19. Authors' data handling: Estimates of nucleated cell counts were drawn from the amplification of reference gene primers. Clones were read by immunoSEQ multiplex PCR, and TCRdb kept only the in-frame ones, dropping some. V and J calls and clone size come straight from that table; D and trimming were deduced from the DNA. The table lists 230,000 or so clones, about 80% of them singletons, with approximately 4.8% in the top ten. The germline V gene encodes CDR1 SGHNT and CDR2 YYREEE (reference sequence). Trimming shortened V by 4 bases and J by 6 bases, and 22 bases separated the two germline ends. This CDR3 comprises 16 residues.

The sequencing input was peripheral blood. The receptor was isolated from a man aged 50-60 years with active or convalescent COVID-19. The chain joins TRBV5-4 to TRBJ1-2, with D possibly being TRBD1 (5 bases). CDR3 bases: TGTGCCAGCAGCCCCGGTGCTAGGGGCGCTTTCGATGGCTACACCTTC. It codes for CASSPGARGAFDGYTF.